The T cell receptor (beta chain) described here comes from a study of cytomegalovirus exposure and HLA in healthy donors. Study-level background: Early released data comprised approximately 85 million unique TCRs from HLA-typed donors. Findings and limits, study-wide: Later analysis found that TCR beta chains associated with HLA were more clonally expanded than other, equally common chains.

As for this clone: Antigen unknown.

These donors, healthy bone marrow donors, were studied. Donors were ostensibly healthy at sampling, although undocumented immune exposures were probable. PCR employed 60 Vbeta and 13 Jbeta primers. The repertoire was sequenced with immunoSEQ multiplex PCR; TCRdb's copy has only in-frame clones and lacks some. Of around 100,000 clones in the sample, roughly 78% were seen once. Trimming took off 5 bases at V and 0 bases at J, with 11 bases between the two ends. The CDR3 runs 14 residues. CDR1 SEHNR and CDR2 FQNEAQ come from the germline V gene (reference sequence). The material sequenced was PBMCs. This sequence was found in a male donor in good health and CMV-seropositive. The V gene is TRBV7-9, the J gene TRBJ2-7; tentatively, D is TRBD2 (5 bases). The CDR3 nucleotides are TGTGCCAGCAGCGGACTTAGGAGCTCCTACGAGCAGTACGTC. This encodes CASSGLRSSYEQYV.